This is a list of T cell receptor beta chains from one sample in a study of cytomegalovirus exposure and HLA in healthy donors. Clones were sequenced by immunoSEQ multiplex PCR, and TCRdb holds only the in-frame ones, with some missing. Seen here are about 110,000 clones, approximately 82% observed once, and the top ten hold under 15%. Sample: PBMCs. These TCRs come from a man younger than 40 in good health and CMV-seropositive. Both conserved end residues are part of each CDR3. A D gene is named only where the DNA matches it firmly. Not all rows give a size; the values are once, few, many and, for expanded clones, a class.

J: TRBJ2-3; length: 15; D: TRBD2; size: .; V: TRBV7-8; CDR3: CASRAYSGTTDTQYF; DNA: TGTGCCAGCAGAGCCTATAGCGGGACAACAGATACGCAGTATTTT
J: TRBJ1-5; length: 16; D: .; size: .; V: TRBV7-2; CDR3: CASSRIAGGSNQPQHF; DNA: TGTGCCAGCAGTAGGATAGCGGGGGGCTCCAATCAGCCCCAGCATTTT
J: TRBJ2-1; length: 12; D: .; size: .; V: TRBV11-2; CDR3: CASSQQGLEQFF; DNA: TGTGCCAGCAGCCAGCAGGGTTTGGAGCAGTTCTTC
J: TRBJ2-5; length: 16; D: .; size: .; V: TRBV5-1; CDR3: CASSLDRGWDQETQYF; DNA: TGCGCCAGCAGCTTGGATCGGGGTTGGGACCAAGAGACCCAGTACTTC
J: TRBJ2-3; length: 15; D: .; size: .; V: TRBV5-1; CDR3: CASSPGHPSTDTQYF; DNA: TGCGCCAGCAGCCCGGGACACCCTAGCACAGATACGCAGTATTTT
J: TRBJ1-2; length: 14; D: TRBD1; size: .; V: TRBV18; CDR3: CASSPGTERLGYTF; DNA: TGTGCCAGCTCACCAGGGACAGAGAGGCTCGGCTACACCTTC
J: TRBJ2-5; length: 11; D: .; size: .; V: TRBV5-4; CDR3: CASSFRETQYF; DNA: TGTGCCAGCAGCTTCCGGGAGACCCAGTACTTC
J: TRBJ2-1; length: 13; D: TRBD1; size: .; V: TRBV29-1; CDR3: CSLDRGRDNEQFF; DNA: TGCAGCCTAGACAGGGGGCGCGACAATGAGCAGTTCTTC
J: TRBJ2-7; length: 15; D: TRBD2; size: .; V: TRBV7-2; CDR3: CASSLGSGSSYEQYF; DNA: TGTGCCAGCAGCTTGGGTAGCGGGAGCTCCTACGAGCAGTACTTC
J: TRBJ1-6; length: 16; D: TRBD1; size: .; V: TRBV9; CDR3: CASSVDGQGIHSPLHF; DNA: TGTGCCAGCAGCGTAGACGGACAGGGTATTCATTCACCCCTCCACTTT
J: TRBJ1-4; length: 15; D: TRBD1; size: .; V: TRBV14; CDR3: CASSQGGTANEKLFF; DNA: TGTGCCAGCAGCCAAGGGGGGACAGCCAATGAAAAACTGTTTTTT
J: TRBJ1-1; length: 13; D: TRBD1; size: .; V: TRBV11-3; CDR3: CASSRQGNTEAFF; DNA: TGTGCCAGCAGCAGACAGGGGAACACTGAAGCTTTCTTT
J: TRBJ2-7; length: 13; D: .; size: .; V: TRBV7-9; CDR3: CASSPGSRYEQYF; DNA: TGTGCCAGCAGCCCCGGATCCAGGTACGAGCAGTACTTC
J: TRBJ1-5; length: 14; D: TRBD1; size: .; V: TRBV7-2; CDR3: CASSSDRGFQPQHF; DNA: TGTGCCAGCAGCTCCGACAGGGGGTTTCAGCCCCAGCATTTT
J: TRBJ2-7; length: 17; D: TRBD1; size: .; V: TRBV7-6; CDR3: CASSLEPPPQGHYEQYF; DNA: TGTGCCAGCAGCTTAGAACCCCCCCCACAGGGGCACTACGAGCAGTACTTC
J: TRBJ1-5; length: 12; D: .; size: .; V: TRBV4-2; CDR3: CASSLNTETQHF; DNA: TGTGCCAGCAGCCTCAACACGGAGACCCAGCATTTT
J: TRBJ2-7; length: 15; D: TRBD1; size: .; V: TRBV5-1; CDR3: CASSSVTGGSYEQYF; DNA: TGCGCCAGCAGCTCCGTCACAGGGGGGTCCTACGAGCAGTACTTC
J: TRBJ2-5; length: 15; D: .; size: once; V: TRBV4-2; CDR3: CASSQDLSGQETQYF; DNA: TGTGCCAGCAGCCAAGATCTGAGTGGCCAAGAGACCCAGTACTTC
J: TRBJ1-4; length: 14; D: TRBD1; size: .; V: TRBV18; CDR3: CASSPEQGQGRLFF; DNA: TGTGCCAGCTCACCAGAACAGGGGCAAGGAAGACTGTTTTTT
J: TRBJ2-7; length: 14; D: .; size: .; V: TRBV16; CDR3: CASSQSGRSYEQYF; DNA: TGTGCCAGCAGCCAATCGGGCCGTTCCTACGAGCAGTACTTC
J: TRBJ1-1; length: 14; D: .; size: .; V: TRBV27; CDR3: CASSLQGMNTEAFF; DNA: TGTGCCAGCAGTTTACAGGGAATGAACACTGAAGCTTTCTTT
J: TRBJ2-1; length: 15; D: .; size: .; V: TRBV2; CDR3: CACMGGETSYNEQFF; DNA: TGTGCCTGTATGGGGGGAGAAACCTCCTACAATGAGCAGTTCTTC
J: TRBJ2-7; length: 14; D: .; size: .; V: TRBV2; CDR3: CASRKGGASYEQYF; DNA: TGTGCCAGCAGGAAGGGGGGGGCCTCCTACGAGCAGTACTTC
J: TRBJ1-3; length: 18; D: TRBD1; size: .; V: TRBV9; CDR3: CASSVAPGGYLSGNTIYF; DNA: TGTGCCAGCAGCGTAGCCCCAGGGGGCTATTTATCTGGAAACACCATATATTTT
J: TRBJ2-3; length: 15; D: TRBD2; size: once; V: TRBV30; CDR3: CAWRGKGLAGNTQYF; DNA: TGTGCCTGGAGGGGAAAAGGACTAGCGGGTAATACGCAGTATTTT
J: TRBJ1-5; length: 16; D: .; size: .; V: TRBV23-1; CDR3: CASIHTRVTGNQPQHF; DNA: TGCGCCAGCATCCACACCAGGGTGACGGGCAATCAGCCCCAGCATTTT
J: TRBJ2-1; length: 15; D: TRBD1; size: .; V: TRBV7-9; CDR3: CASSWAGTGHNEQFF; DNA: TGTGCCAGCAGCTGGGCCGGGACAGGGCACAATGAGCAGTTCTTC
J: TRBJ2-5; length: 13; D: .; size: .; V: TRBV7-2; CDR3: CASRVSGGETQYF; DNA: TGTGCCAGCAGGGTTAGCGGAGGAGAGACCCAGTACTTC
J: TRBJ2-3; length: 18; D: TRBD1; size: .; V: TRBV11-3; CDR3: CASSLVVWGTGGTDTQYF; DNA: TGTGCCAGCAGCTTAGTGGTATGGGGCACAGGGGGCACAGATACGCAGTATTTT
J: TRBJ2-7; length: 15; D: .; size: .; V: TRBV7-2; CDR3: CASSNTGGGVYEQYF; DNA: TGTGCCAGCAGCAACACCGGAGGGGGGGTCTACGAGCAGTACTTC
J: TRBJ2-5; length: 15; D: TRBD2; size: once; V: TRBV10-1; CDR3: CASTPGVAGEETQYF; DNA: TGCGCCAGCACCCCAGGAGTAGCGGGGGAAGAGACCCAGTACTTC
J: TRBJ1-1; length: 11; D: TRBD1; size: .; V: TRBV7-9; CDR3: CAIGGYTEAFF; DNA: TGTGCCATAGGGGGCTACACTGAAGCTTTCTTT
J: TRBJ2-6; length: 17; D: .; size: .; V: TRBV19; CDR3: CASSRGNGISGANVLTF; DNA: TGTGCCAGTAGTCGAGGTAACGGAATCTCTGGGGCCAACGTCCTGACTTTC
J: TRBJ1-2; length: 13; D: .; size: once; V: TRBV6-6; CDR3: CASSYSREYDYTF; DNA: TGTGCCAGCAGTTACTCGAGGGAGTATGACTACACCTTC
J: TRBJ1-5; length: 13; D: TRBD1; size: .; V: TRBV27; CDR3: CASSTGVRQPQHF; DNA: TGTGCCAGCTCAACAGGGGTTCGGCAGCCCCAGCATTTT
J: TRBJ2-2; length: 13; D: TRBD1; size: .; V: TRBV5-1; CDR3: CASNGDRPGELFF; DNA: TGCGCCAGCAATGGGGACAGGCCCGGGGAGCTGTTTTTT
J: TRBJ1-6; length: 13; D: TRBD1; size: .; V: TRBV27; CDR3: CASTDRESSPLHF; DNA: TGTGCCAGCACGGACAGGGAATCTTCACCCCTCCACTTT
J: TRBJ2-7; length: 14; D: TRBD2; size: .; V: TRBV11-3; CDR3: CASSLAGRSYEQYF; DNA: TGTGCCAGCAGCTTAGCCGGGAGGTCCTACGAGCAGTACTTC
J: TRBJ2-1; length: 14; D: .; size: .; V: TRBV27; CDR3: CASSFQGHWNEQFF; DNA: TGTGCCAGCAGTTTTCAGGGCCACTGGAATGAGCAGTTCTTC
J: TRBJ2-7; length: 15; D: .; size: few; V: TRBV5-1; CDR3: CASSLGAYGSYEQYF; DNA: TGCGCCAGCAGCTTGGGGGCCTATGGGAGTTACGAGCAGTACTTC
J: TRBJ2-1; length: 16; D: TRBD1; size: .; V: TRBV5-6; CDR3: CASSLRPGQIYNEQFF; DNA: TGTGCCAGCAGCTTGCGACCGGGACAGATATACAATGAGCAGTTCTTC
J: TRBJ2-2; length: 15; D: .; size: few; V: TRBV4-1; CDR3: CASSQEGAGWGELFF; DNA: TGCGCCAGCAGCCAAGAAGGCGCAGGGTGGGGGGAGCTGTTTTTT
J: TRBJ2-7; length: 13; D: .; size: .; V: TRBV11-3; CDR3: CASSLVAFGEQYF; DNA: TGTGCCAGCAGCTTAGTAGCGTTCGGCGAGCAGTACTTC
J: TRBJ2-7; length: 14; D: .; size: .; V: TRBV7-2; CDR3: CASSSYERSDEQYF; DNA: TGTGCCAGCAGCTCCTATGAGAGGAGCGACGAGCAGTACTTC
J: TRBJ1-3; length: 14; D: .; size: few; V: TRBV5-6; CDR3: CASSLEGGLGTIYF; DNA: TGTGCCAGCAGCTTGGAGGGGGGGCTTGGCACCATATATTTT